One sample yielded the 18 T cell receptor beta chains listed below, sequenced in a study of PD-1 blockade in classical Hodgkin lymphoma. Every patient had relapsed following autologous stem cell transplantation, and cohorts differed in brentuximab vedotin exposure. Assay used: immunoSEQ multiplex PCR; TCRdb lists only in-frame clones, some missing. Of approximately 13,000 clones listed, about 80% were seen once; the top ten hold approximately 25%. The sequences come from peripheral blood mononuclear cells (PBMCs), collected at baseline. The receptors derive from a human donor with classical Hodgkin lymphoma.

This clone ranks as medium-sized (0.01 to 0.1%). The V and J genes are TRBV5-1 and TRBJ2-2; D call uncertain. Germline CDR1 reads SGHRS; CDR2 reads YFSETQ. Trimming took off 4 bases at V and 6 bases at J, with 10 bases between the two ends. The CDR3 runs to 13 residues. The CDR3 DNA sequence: TGCGCCAGCAGCATTCGGGTCGCCGGGGAGCTGTTTTTT. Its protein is CASSIRVAGELFF.

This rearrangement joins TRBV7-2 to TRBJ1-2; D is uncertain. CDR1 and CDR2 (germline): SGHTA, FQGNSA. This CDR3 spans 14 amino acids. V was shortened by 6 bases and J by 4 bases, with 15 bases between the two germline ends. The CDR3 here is CASSPSRGIYGYTF. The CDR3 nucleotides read TGTGCCAGCAGTCCCTCTAGAGGAATCTATGGCTACACCTTC.

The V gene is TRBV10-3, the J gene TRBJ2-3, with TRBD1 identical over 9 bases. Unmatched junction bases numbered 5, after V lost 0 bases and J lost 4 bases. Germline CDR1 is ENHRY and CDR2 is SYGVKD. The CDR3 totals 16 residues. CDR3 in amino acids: CAISESTGGTADTQYF. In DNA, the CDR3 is TGTGCCATCAGTGAGTCGACAGGGGGAACGGCAGATACGCAGTATTTT.

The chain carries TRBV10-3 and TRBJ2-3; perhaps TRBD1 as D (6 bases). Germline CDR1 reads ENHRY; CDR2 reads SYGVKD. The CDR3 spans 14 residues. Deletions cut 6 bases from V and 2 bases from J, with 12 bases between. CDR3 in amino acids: CAISEQGFTDTQYF. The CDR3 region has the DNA TGTGCCATCAGCGAACAGGGCTTCACAGATACGCAGTATTTT.

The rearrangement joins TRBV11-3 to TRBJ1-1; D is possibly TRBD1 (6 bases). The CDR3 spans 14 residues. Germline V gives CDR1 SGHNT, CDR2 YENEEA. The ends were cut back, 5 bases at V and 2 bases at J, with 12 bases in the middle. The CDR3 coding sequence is TGTGCCAGCAGCGCTCAGGGGCCCAACACTGAAGCTTTCTTT. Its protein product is CASSAQGPNTEAFF.

Here the CDR3 reads CASSMKVGMESYEQYF. The CDR3 nucleotides read TGTGCCAGTAGTATGAAAGTGGGGATGGAGAGCTACGAGCAGTACTTC. V and J are TRBV19 and TRBJ2-7; D ambiguous. This CDR3 region has 16 residues. The germline V gene has CDR1 LNHDA and CDR2 SQIVND (reference sequence). V was shortened by 3 bases and J by 3 bases, with 18 bases between the two germline ends.

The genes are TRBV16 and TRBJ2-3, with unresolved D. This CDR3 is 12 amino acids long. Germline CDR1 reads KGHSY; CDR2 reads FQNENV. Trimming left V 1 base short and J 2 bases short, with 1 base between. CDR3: CASSQYTDTQYF. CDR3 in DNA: TGTGCCAGCAGCCAATACACAGATACGCAGTATTTT. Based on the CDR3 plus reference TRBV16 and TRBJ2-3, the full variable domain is GEEVAQTPKHLVRGEGQKAKLYCAPIKGHSYVFWYQQVLKNEFKFLISFQNENVFDETGMPKERFSAKCLPNSPCSLEIQATKLEDSAVYFCASSQYTDTQYFGPGTRLTVL.

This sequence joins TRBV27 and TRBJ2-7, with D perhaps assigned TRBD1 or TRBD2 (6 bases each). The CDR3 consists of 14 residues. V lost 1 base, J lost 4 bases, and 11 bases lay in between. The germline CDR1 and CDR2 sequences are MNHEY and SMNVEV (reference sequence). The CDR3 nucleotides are TGTGCCAGCAGTTTATTAGGGGGGCAGTACGAGCAGTACTTC. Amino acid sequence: CASSLLGGQYEQYF.

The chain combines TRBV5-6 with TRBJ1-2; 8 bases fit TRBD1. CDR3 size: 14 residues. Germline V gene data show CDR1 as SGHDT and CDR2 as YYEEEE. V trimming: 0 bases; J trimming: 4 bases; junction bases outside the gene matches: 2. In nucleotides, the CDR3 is TGTGCCAGCAGCTTGGGCGACAGGGGCTATGGCTACACCTTC. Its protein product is CASSLGDRGYGYTF.

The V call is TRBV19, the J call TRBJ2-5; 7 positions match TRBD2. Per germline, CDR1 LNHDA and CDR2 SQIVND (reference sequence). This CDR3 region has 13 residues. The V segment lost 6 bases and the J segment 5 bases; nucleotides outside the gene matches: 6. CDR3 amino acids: CASSKTSRETQYF. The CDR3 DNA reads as TGTGCCAGTAGCAAGACTAGCAGGGAGACCCAGTACTTC.

The CDR3 sequence: CASSLGGRRSTYEQYF. CDR3 coding DNA: TGCGCCAGCAGCTTGGGGGGGCGCCGCTCGACCTACGAGCAGTACTTC. The chain couples TRBV5-1 to TRBJ2-7, with a tentative D call TRBD1 (6 bases). The CDR3 is 16 residues long. V shed 0 bases and J shed 2 bases, with 15 bases lying between them. In germline, CDR1 is SGHRS, CDR2 YFSETQ.

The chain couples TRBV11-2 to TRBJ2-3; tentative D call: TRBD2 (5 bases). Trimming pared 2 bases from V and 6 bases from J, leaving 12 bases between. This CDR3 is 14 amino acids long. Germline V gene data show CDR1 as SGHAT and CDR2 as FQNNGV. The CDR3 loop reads CASSLNPRGDTQYF. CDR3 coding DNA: TGTGCCAGCAGCTTAAACCCAAGAGGGGATACGCAGTATTTT.

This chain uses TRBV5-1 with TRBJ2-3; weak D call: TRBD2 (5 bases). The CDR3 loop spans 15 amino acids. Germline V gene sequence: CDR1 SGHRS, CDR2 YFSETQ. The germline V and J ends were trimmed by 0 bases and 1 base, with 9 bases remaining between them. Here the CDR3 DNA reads TGCGCCAGCAGCTTGGGAGGGTTCGGCACAGATACGCAGTATTTT. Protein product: CASSLGGFGTDTQYF.

DNA for the CDR3: TGTGCCAGCAGCTTAGCGCAGGGCTACGAGCAGTACTTC. Protein product: CASSLAQGYEQYF. The chain links TRBV7-8 to TRBJ2-7, with a weak D call TRBD1 (5 bases). The V and J ends lost 0 bases and 3 bases respectively, with 6 bases between them. Germline CDR1 reads SGHVS; CDR2 reads FQNEAQ. The CDR3 has 13 amino acids.

The CDR3 DNA is TGTGCCAGCAGCTCGGGGACTAGAGGGACCCAGTACTTC. Residues: CASSSGTRGTQYF. This rearrangement joins TRBV5-6 to TRBJ2-5; TRBD2 aligns across 8 bases. After removal of 3 bases from V and 7 bases from J, the junction contained 5 bases not matched to a gene. The germline CDR1 and CDR2 sequences are SGHDT and YYEEEE. CDR3 length: 13 amino acids. The full variable domain, its missing parts supplied by reference TRBV5-6 and TRBJ2-5, is DAGVTQSPTHLIKTRGQQVTLRCSPKSGHDTVSWYQQALGQGPQFIFQYYEEEERQRGNFPDRFSGHQFPNYSSELNVNALLLGDSALYLCASSSGTRGTQYFGPGTRLLVL.

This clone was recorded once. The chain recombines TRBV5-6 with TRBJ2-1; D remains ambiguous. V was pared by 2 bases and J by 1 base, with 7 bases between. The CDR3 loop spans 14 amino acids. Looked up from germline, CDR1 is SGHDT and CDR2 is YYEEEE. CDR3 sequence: CASSFGGSYNEQFF. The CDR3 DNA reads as TGTGCCAGCAGCTTCGGTGGGTCCTACAATGAGCAGTTCTTC.

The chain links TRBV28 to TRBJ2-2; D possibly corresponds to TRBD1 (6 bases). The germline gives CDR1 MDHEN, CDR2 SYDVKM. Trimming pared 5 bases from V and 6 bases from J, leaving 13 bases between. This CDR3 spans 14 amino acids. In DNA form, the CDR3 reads TGTGCCAGCAGTCCCGGGACATTCCCCGGGGAGCTGTTTTTT. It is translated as CASSPGTFPGELFF. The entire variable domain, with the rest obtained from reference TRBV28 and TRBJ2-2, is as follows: DVKVTQSSRYLVKRTGEKVFLECVQDMDHENMFWYRQDPGLGLRLIYFSYDVKMKEKGDIPEGYSVSREKKERFSLILESASTNQTSMYLCASSPGTFPGELFFGEGSRLTVL.

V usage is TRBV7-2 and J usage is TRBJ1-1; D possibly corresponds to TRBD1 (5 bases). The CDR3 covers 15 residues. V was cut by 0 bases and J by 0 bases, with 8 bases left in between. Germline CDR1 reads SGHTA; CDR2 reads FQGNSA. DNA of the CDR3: TGTGCCAGCAGCTTAGCAGGGGCACTGAACACTGAAGCTTTCTTT. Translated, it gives CASSLAGALNTEAFF.